The 21 T cell receptor beta chains given below trace back to one sample, sequenced in a study of blood T cell repertoires in COVID-19 (dated by TCRdb to 2018 to 2020). The library was built by means of the immunoSEQ multiplex PCR assay. TCRdb obtained this table from immuneACCESS and retained in-frame rearrangements with V and J assigned. These tables miss some clones; where compared with another copy, unresolved V genes account for less than half of the shortfall, and the remainder is unexplained. Present in this sample are roughly 250,000 clones, around 86% of which were seen just once. The top ten clones comprise over 7.5% of the sample. Sequencing was carried out using peripheral blood. Receptor source: a middle-aged man who had recovered from COVID-19.

The CDR3 region has the DNA TGTGCCAGTAGTGCCCTTGTGCCGGGACAGGGGAACACTGAAGCTTTCTTT. Its protein product is CASSALVPGQGNTEAFF. J is TRBJ1-1 and V is TRBV19; 9 nucleotides align to TRBD1. This CDR3 is 17 amino acids long. Germline CDR1 is LNHDA and CDR2 is SQIVND (reference sequence). Trimming cost V 5 bases and J 1 base; bases outside gene matches: 11. The whole variable domain, remainder taken from reference TRBV19 and TRBJ1-1, is DGGITQSPKYLFRKEGQNVTLSCEQNLNHDAMYWYRQDPGQGLRLIYYSQIVNDFQKGDIAEGYSVSREKKESFPLTVTSAQKNPTAFYLCASSALVPGQGNTEAFFGQGTRLTVV.

The chain couples TRBV5-1 to TRBJ2-1; a possible D gene is TRBD2 (5 bases). V gave up 0 bases and J gave up 7 bases, with 11 bases separating them. The CDR3 contains 14 residues. Germline V CDR1 and CDR2: SGHRS, YFSETQ. This CDR3 is CASSLATGGNEQFF. DNA for the CDR3: TGCGCCAGCAGCTTGGCCACTGGCGGGAATGAGCAGTTCTTC.

The V call is TRBV10-2, the J call TRBJ1-2, with D tentatively TRBD1 (6 bases). Germline CDR1 reads WSHSY; CDR2 reads SAAADI. The germline V and J ends were trimmed by 3 bases and 3 bases, with 8 bases remaining between them. This CDR3 contains 13 residues. The CDR3 reads CASSDRTDYGYTF. The CDR3 DNA reads TGCGCCAGCAGTGACAGGACAGACTATGGCTACACCTTC.

This rearrangement joins TRBV6-5 to TRBJ2-2; tentatively, D is TRBD1 (5 bases). V lost 5 bases to trimming and J lost 5 bases, with 6 bases between them. The CDR3 contains 12 residues. Per germline, CDR1 MNHEY and CDR2 SVGAGI. The CDR3 sequence: CASSQGTGELFF. The CDR3 coding sequence is TGTGCCAGCAGTCAGGGAACCGGGGAGCTGTTTTTT.

The V and J genes are TRBV19 and TRBJ2-2, with 8 bases lining up with TRBD1. V shed 7 bases and J 5 bases; nucleotides not matched to a gene: 9. The germline CDR1 and CDR2 sequences are LNHDA and SQIVND (reference sequence). The CDR3 runs to 15 residues. CDR3 in amino acids: CASTRRQGRTGELFF. Written as DNA, the CDR3 is TGTGCCAGTACCCGTCGACAGGGGAGGACCGGGGAGCTGTTTTTT.

The gene calls are TRBV6-1 and TRBJ2-7, with D maybe TRBD2 (5 bases). Germline CDR1 MNHNS, CDR2 SASEGT. CDR3 size: 14 residues. With 2 bases removed from V and 3 bases from J, the gap between germline ends came to 11 bases. CDR3 amino acids: CASSETDFFYEQYF. CDR3 DNA: TGTGCCAGCAGTGAAACGGACTTTTTCTACGAGCAGTACTTC.

Here the CDR3 reads CAISETGTSGPHEQYF. CDR3 coding DNA: TGTGCCATCAGTGAGACTGGGACTAGCGGCCCCCACGAGCAGTACTTC. J is TRBJ2-7 and V is TRBV10-3; TRBD2 matches at 11 bases. This CDR3 is 16 amino acids long. CDR1 is ENHRY, CDR2 SYGVKD, per germline. V shed 2 bases, J shed 5 bases, and the junction held 8 bases outside the gene matches.

The chain is built from TRBV7-6 and TRBJ1-2, with D maybe TRBD1 (5 bases). CDR3 length equals 11 residues. Germline V gene sequence: CDR1 SGHVS, CDR2 FNYEAQ. Between the trimmed V and J ends, which lost 4 bases and 12 bases, there was a span of 12 bases. The CDR3 region has the DNA TGTGCCAGCAGCTCCGGCGGGGCCAACACCTTC. Protein product: CASSSGGANTF. Drawing the rest from reference TRBV7-6 and TRBJ1-2, the complete variable domain is GAGVSQSPRYKVTKRGQDVALRCDPISGHVSLYWYRQALGQGPEFLTYFNYEAQQDKSGLPNDRFSAERPEGSISTLTIQRTEQRDSAMYRCASSSGGANTFGSGTRLTVV.

As for this clone: The limits of the CDR3 on the DNA are not certain, so only TCRdb's listed CDR3 is given. The chain is built from TRBV21-1 and TRBJ1-2; the D segment call TRBD1 is taken from the table without a DNA check. TRBV21-1 is termed a pseudogene. The CDR3 is 18 amino acids in total, end residues counted. This chain's CDR3 is CASSNAYSWGQGNYGYTF.

The J gene is TRBJ1-1, the V gene TRBV5-1; tentatively, D is TRBD1 (5 bases). Trimming removed 7 bases from V and 8 bases from J, with 15 bases in between. The germline V gene encodes CDR1 SGHRS and CDR2 YFSETQ. The CDR3 is 12 residues long. The CDR3: CASQANDREAFF. In DNA, the CDR3 is TGCGCCAGCCAGGCGAATGACAGAGAAGCTTTCTTT.

The genes are TRBV4-3 and TRBJ1-2; D is perhaps TRBD1 (6 bases). This CDR3 is built from 14 residues. With 1 base removed from V and 7 bases from J, the gap between germline ends came to 13 bases. CDR1 is LGHNA and CDR2 is YSLEER in the germline V gene. In nucleotides, the CDR3 is TGCGCCAGCAGCCAAGTTGTAGACAGGAGTGGCTACACCTTC. As protein: CASSQVVDRSGYTF.

The gene calls are TRBV7-8 and TRBJ2-5; TRBD2 matches at 9 bases. CDR1 and CDR2 from the germline V gene are SGHVS and FQNEAQ. J gave up 5 bases and V 5 bases, and 6 bases lay outside the gene matches. This CDR3 is 14 amino acids long. CDR3 bases: TGTGCCAGCAGCCCTAGCGGGAAGGGGGAGACCCAGTACTTC. Residues: CASSPSGKGETQYF. Full variable domain (remainder filled in from reference TRBV7-8 and TRBJ2-5): GAGVSQSPRYKVAKRGQDVALRCDPISGHVSLFWYQQALGQGPEFLTYFQNEAQLDKSGLPSDRFFAERPEGSVSTLKIQRTQQEDSAVYLCASSPSGKGETQYFGPGTRLLVL.

This chain connects TRBV18 to TRBJ2-5; D is ambiguous. Germline CDR1 is KGHSH and CDR2 is LQKENI. The CDR3 has 14 amino acids. Trimming took off 3 bases at V and 0 bases at J, with 8 bases between the two ends. DNA of the CDR3: TGTGCCAGCTCACCCCGCGCCAACCAAGAGACCCAGTACTTC. Its protein is CASSPRANQETQYF.

This chain links TRBV5-1 with TRBJ2-2; 7 nucleotides match TRBD1. Germline V gives CDR1 SGHRS, CDR2 YFSETQ. The CDR3 runs 17 residues. V was clipped by 0 bases and J by 0 bases; unmatched bases: 5. The CDR3: CASSLVWGQTNTGELFF. The CDR3 DNA follows: TGCGCCAGCAGCTTGGTTTGGGGACAGACGAACACCGGGGAGCTGTTTTTT.

The CDR3 sequence is CASSLTGTYGYTF. CDR3 bases: TGCGCCAGCAGCTTGACAGGGACCTATGGCTACACCTTC. V is TRBV5-1 and J is TRBJ1-2, with D possibly being TRBD1 (6 bases). The CDR3 covers 13 residues. Germline-derived CDR1 and CDR2 are SGHRS and YFSETQ. V lost 1 base and J lost 4, with 8 bases in between.

The count of this clone is one. This same CDR3 is encoded by further DNA sequences in the sample. CDR3 in DNA: TGTGCCAGCAGTCCCTTCTACGAGCAGTACTTC. It is translated as CASSPFYEQYF. The chain joins TRBV2 to TRBJ2-7; D gene uncertain. Germline V gives CDR1 SNHLY, CDR2 FYNNEI. The CDR3 covers 11 residues. V was pared by 5 bases and J by 3 bases, with 5 bases between.

The rearrangement links TRBV7-2 to TRBJ2-1; 15 bases align to TRBD2. Germline V gives CDR1 SGHTA, CDR2 FQGNSA. J gave up 2 bases and V 5 bases, and 10 bases lay outside the gene matches. The CDR3 totals 19 residues. The DNA of the CDR3 is TGTGCCAGCAGCCCCGGACTAGCGGGGGGGGCCCTAACCTACAATGAGCAGTTCTTC. Encoded protein: CASSPGLAGGALTYNEQFF.

The CDR3 spells CASSGGLLDTEAFF. The CDR3 DNA reads as TGCGCCAGTTCGGGGGGGTTGCTGGACACTGAAGCTTTCTTT. The V gene is TRBV4-1, the J gene TRBJ1-1; tentatively, D is TRBD1 (5 bases). Germline CDR1 reads MGHRA; CDR2 reads YSYEKL. Trimming took off 9 bases at V and 3 bases at J, with 17 bases between the two ends. The CDR3 is made up of 14 amino acids.

The CDR3 protein is CASSASGGVYNEQFF. DNA for the CDR3: TGTGCCAGCAGCGCCAGCGGGGGGGTTTACAATGAGCAGTTCTTC. V is TRBV9 and J is TRBJ2-1; 10 nucleotides agree with TRBD2. Germline CDR1 is SGDLS and CDR2 is YYNGEE. V shed 3 bases, J shed 4 bases, and the junction held 4 bases outside the gene matches. The CDR3 length is 15 residues.

The chain joins TRBV7-2 to TRBJ2-3; D not certain. CDR1 is SGHTA, CDR2 FQGNSA, per germline. Trimming cost V 2 bases and J 8 bases, with 11 bases left between them. There are 13 residues in the CDR3. The DNA for the CDR3 is TGTGCCAGCAGCTTAACAACCCGTTCTACGCAGTATTTT. This translates into CASSLTTRSTQYF.

CDR3 amino acids: CSASLPGARQTTQYF. CDR3 sequence (DNA): TGCAGTGCTAGTCTTCCGGGAGCCCGCCAGACTACGCAGTATTTT. The gene calls are TRBV20-1 and TRBJ2-3; perhaps TRBD2 as D (6 bases). The germline V and J ends were trimmed by 3 bases and 8 bases, with 21 bases remaining between them. Germline lookup yields CDR1 DFQATT and CDR2 SNEGSKA (reference sequence). The CDR3 has 15 amino acids.